These T cell receptor beta chains were read from a single sample in a study of cytomegalovirus exposure and HLA in healthy donors. Sequencing used immunoSEQ multiplex PCR; TCRdb keeps in-frame clones, though not all of them. This sample has about 130,000 clones; 75% to 80% occur once, and the top ten carry approximately 1%. Material for sequencing was PBMCs. These TCRs come from a male donor in good health and CMV-seronegative. The CDR3 runs from the conserved cysteine through the conserved F or W. The order of the fields is D gene, clone size, J gene, V gene, CDR3 length, CDR3 DNA, CDR3 protein. A D gene is named only where the DNA matches it firmly. Expanded clones get a size class; other rows say once, few or many, or leave the size out.

>-|once|TRBJ2-3|TRBV25-1|14
TGTGCCAGCAGTGGGGGGACTAGCACAGATACGCAGTATTTT
CASSGGTSTDTQYF
>TRBD1|few|TRBJ1-4|TRBV6-6|14
TGTGCCAGCAGTTACCGGGACAGGGGGGAAAAACTGTTTTTT
CASSYRDRGEKLFF
>TRBD2|-|TRBJ2-3|TRBV13|18
TGTGCCAGCAGACGGGGACTAGCGGGGGGTACTAGCACAGATACGCAGTATTTT
CASRRGLAGGTSTDTQYF
>-|once|TRBJ2-2|TRBV5-4|17
TGTGCCAGCAGCCCAAGGGCCGGGGGACAGCTCACCGGGGAGCTGTTTTTT
CASSPRAGGQLTGELFF
>-|-|TRBJ1-2|TRBV6-6|13
TGTGCCAGCAGCCCCAAAGAGGGCTATGGCTACACCTTC
CASSPKEGYGYTF
>-|few|TRBJ2-2|TRBV7-2|14
TGTGCCAGCAGCCCCGGACTGAACACCGGGGAGCTGTTTTTT
CASSPGLNTGELFF
>-|-|TRBJ2-1|TRBV25-1|14
TGTGCCAGCAGTGAACCCGGGGCCTACAATGAGCAGTTCTTC
CASSEPGAYNEQFF
>TRBD1|-|TRBJ2-3|TRBV6-6|15
TGTGCCAGCAGTTACTCGGGACAGGGCCTAGATACGCAGTATTTT
CASSYSGQGLDTQYF
>-|few|TRBJ2-1|TRBV7-8|17
TGTGCCAGCAGCTCATTATTATCAGGGCAGGGCTTTAATGAGCAGTTCTTC
CASSSLLSGQGFNEQFF
>-|-|TRBJ2-3|TRBV18|12
TGTGCCAGCTCACCGGGGCGGGATACGCAGTATTTT
CASSPGRDTQYF
>-|-|TRBJ2-5|TRBV7-2|13
TGTGCCAGCAGCGCCCGAGATCGAGAGACCCAGTACTTC
CASSARDRETQYF
>-|-|TRBJ2-3|TRBV6-1|15
TGTGCCAGCAGAGATCCCCTAGGAAGCACAGATACGCAGTATTTT
CASRDPLGSTDTQYF
>-|once|TRBJ2-4|TRBV6-5|13
TGTGCGGTCTGGGGGCGAGACAAAAACATTCAGTACTTC
CAVWGRDKNIQYF